Ten or more counts support the clone carrying this T cell receptor beta chain. Its target is unknown. This record comes from a study of metastatic and nonmetastatic thyroid tumors. The overall study: Across peripheral blood and tumor or nodule tissue samples taken from malignant and benign thyroid patients, the repertoires were compared with one another. Study-level findings and limits: Reportedly, malignant thyroid tumors had significantly higher TCR beta diversity than benign nodules, in blood and tumor.

Before thyroid surgery, none of the patients had received any treatment. The CDR3 length is 15 residues. The V gene's germline CDR1 is MNHNS and CDR2 SASEGT. With V trimmed by 6 bases and J by 7 bases, 7 bases remained unmatched. TCRdb re-called the PCR reads with MiXCR. The sample has approximately 90,000 clones; around 9.2% are singletons. This rearrangement joins TRBV6-1 to TRBJ2-1, with TRBD1 identical over 12 bases. The clonotype was recovered from a female donor with papillary thyroid cancer or a benign thyroid nodule (not recorded which). Some clones in this sample may be carry-over from other donors' samples. The sequencing input was blood. Here the CDR3 reads CASRAGTGGRNEQFF. The CDR3 DNA sequence: TGTGCCAGCAGGGCCGGGACAGGGGGCCGGAATGAGCAGTTCTTC.